The source of this T cell receptor (beta chain) is a study of blood T cell repertoires in COVID-19. This CDR3 has 14 residues. Germline V CDR1 and CDR2: LNHDA, SQIVND (reference sequence). Trimming cost V 4 bases and J 1 base, with 10 bases left between them. Clones were read by immunoSEQ multiplex PCR, and TCRdb kept only the in-frame ones, dropping some. The sample contains approximately 300,000 clones, 86% of which appear only once. This clonotype originated in a woman aged 45-60 years with acute or convalescent COVID-19. The chain carries TRBV19 and TRBJ1-1, with a possible D match to TRBD1 (6 bases). The material sequenced was peripheral blood. The CDR3 spells CASSRGGRNTEAFF. CDR3 coding DNA: TGTGCCAGTAGTAGAGGGGGACGGAACACTGAAGCTTTCTTT.